These T cell receptor beta chains were read from a single sample in a study of response to subunit inactivated influenza vaccine. TCRdb re-derived calls from the RT-PCR reads in MiXCR, one entry per CDR3 protein. Here the sample spans 800,000 or so distinct CDR3 sequences, approximately 22% being singletons. The source material was PBMCs from blood, sampled approximately 5 days after vaccination. These receptor sequences come from a man aged 50 to 59 who received an inactivated influenza vaccine. The CDR3 runs from the conserved cysteine through the conserved F or W. The order of the fields is J gene, V gene, D gene, clone size, CDR3 protein, CDR3 DNA. The D gene is left open where the match is weak. Clone size appears in some rows only: once, few, many, or a class for an expanded clone.

j_call: TRBJ2-1; v_call: TRBV12-3/TRBV12-4; d_call: TRBD2; clone_size: many; cdr3_aa: CASSLAGPYNEQFF; cdr3_nt: TGTGCCAGCTCACTAGCGGGACCATACAATGAGCAGTTCTTC
j_call: TRBJ2-1; v_call: TRBV29-1; d_call: TRBD2; clone_size: many; cdr3_aa: CSVRRTSSVELEQFF; cdr3_nt: TGCAGCGTCCGACGGACTAGCTCGGTTGAACTTGAGCAGTTCTTC
j_call: TRBJ2-5; v_call: TRBV20-1; d_call: TRBD2; clone_size: NA; cdr3_aa: CSAKTSGEETQYF; cdr3_nt: TGCAGTGCCAAGACTAGCGGGGAAGAGACCCAGTACTTC
j_call: TRBJ2-2; v_call: TRBV12-3/TRBV12-4; d_call: NA; clone_size: NA; cdr3_aa: CASIVDTGELFF; cdr3_nt: TGTGCCAGCATCGTGGACACCGGGGAGCTGTTTTTT
j_call: TRBJ2-5; v_call: TRBV29-1; d_call: NA; clone_size: many; cdr3_aa: CSSQDTHQETQYF; cdr3_nt: TGCAGCTCACAGGACACCCACCAAGAGACCCAGTACTTC
j_call: TRBJ2-7; v_call: TRBV5-1; d_call: TRBD2; clone_size: few; cdr3_aa: CASNTGTSPYEQYF; cdr3_nt: TGCGCCAGCAACACCGGGACTAGTCCGTACGAGCAGTACTTC
j_call: TRBJ1-4; v_call: TRBV29-1; d_call: NA; clone_size: few; cdr3_aa: CSVSLSQRASELFF; cdr3_nt: TGCAGCGTATCTCTATCCCAAAGGGCTTCTGAACTGTTTTTT
j_call: TRBJ2-7; v_call: TRBV28; d_call: TRBD1; clone_size: NA; cdr3_aa: CASRKGQTYEQYF; cdr3_nt: TGTGCCAGCAGGAAGGGACAGACGTACGAGCAGTACTTC
j_call: TRBJ1-5; v_call: TRBV15; d_call: NA; clone_size: few; cdr3_aa: CATSRDPGQINQPQHF; cdr3_nt: TGTGCCACCAGCAGAGATCCAGGACAAATCAATCAGCCCCAGCATTTT
j_call: TRBJ2-7; v_call: TRBV7-2; d_call: TRBD1; clone_size: NA; cdr3_aa: CASTTWGTGTGVVEQYF; cdr3_nt: TGTGCCAGCACGACCTGGGGAACCGGGACAGGGGTGGTCGAGCAGTACTTC
j_call: TRBJ2-1; v_call: TRBV13; d_call: TRBD2; clone_size: few; cdr3_aa: CASSLVPAGGVNEQFF; cdr3_nt: TGTGCCAGCAGCTTAGTACCAGCGGGGGGGGTCAATGAGCAGTTCTTC
j_call: TRBJ2-2; v_call: TRBV20-1; d_call: TRBD1; clone_size: few; cdr3_aa: CSARDARGRTGELFF; cdr3_nt: TGCAGTGCTAGAGATGCGAGGGGGCGGACCGGGGAGCTGTTTTTT
j_call: TRBJ1-2; v_call: TRBV20-1; d_call: NA; clone_size: NA; cdr3_aa: CSATDSRRYTF; cdr3_nt: TGCAGTGCTACGGACAGCCGCCGCTACACCTTC
j_call: TRBJ2-1; v_call: TRBV18; d_call: NA; clone_size: NA; cdr3_aa: CASSPGSSNEQFF; cdr3_nt: TGTGCCAGCTCACCGGGATCTAGCAATGAGCAGTTCTTC
j_call: TRBJ1-5; v_call: TRBV6-2/TRBV6-3; d_call: TRBD1; clone_size: NA; cdr3_aa: CATLDRGHQPQHF; cdr3_nt: TGTGCCACCCTGGACAGGGGGCATCAGCCCCAGCATTTT